The T cell receptor beta chain under discussion was sequenced for a study of beta chain features in type 1 diabetes. Expressed TCRB transcripts were sequenced after all isolated RNA was converted to cDNA. Sequenced by immunoSEQ multiplex PCR; TCRdb stores in-frame clones only, minus some. Counted here are 430,000 or so clones, 9.5% to 12% occurring once; the ten biggest clones make up less than 0.06%. Germline CDR1 GTSNPN, CDR2 SVGIG (reference sequence). This CDR3 is 15 amino acids long. The V and J genes are TRBV30 and TRBJ2-5; 11 nucleotides line up with TRBD1. With the DNA end fitting TRBJ2-7 better, the J assignment may be wrong. The receptor's source is a woman between 18 and 29 years old in good health. Sequencing input: naive CD4+ T cells from blood. The CDR3 coding sequence is TGTGCCTGGAGTATTGGACAGGGGGCCACCTACGAGCAGTACTTC. It is translated as CAWSIGQGATYEQYF.